These T cell receptor beta chains were read from a single sample in a study of blood T cell repertoires in COVID-19. Profiling relied on immunoSEQ multiplex PCR, and the TCRdb table lists in-frame clones only, not all of them. This table has tens of thousands of clones, about 86% appearing once. Sequenced material: peripheral blood. These TCRs come from a man at least 80 years old with active COVID-19. Both conserved end residues are trimmed from each CDR3. Rows may omit the clone size; those that give it use once, few, many or a size class.

>TRBV28|.|TRBJ2-7
ASSLRQGVDEQY
>TRBV27|once|TRBJ2-2
ASTPGGFRTGELF
>TRBV5-5|.|TRBJ1-5
ASSFIQGADQPQH
>TRBV6-5|few|TRBJ1-3
ASSYSGARGNTIY
>TRBV7-2|.|TRBJ2-1
ASSLVGEVNNEQF
>TRBV18|.|TRBJ2-2
ASSSTQMPLNTGELF
>TRBV10-3|.|TRBJ2-1
AIQKGLVAGSHEQF
>TRBV3-1/TRBV3-2|once|TRBJ2-5
ASSQMRGAQETQY
>TRBV6-6|.|TRBJ1-4
ASTLDSVNEKLF
>TRBV6-4|.|TRBJ2-2
ASSPTSGSSGGELF
>TRBV5-1|.|TRBJ2-5
ASSPRGSVDTGKY
>TRBV4-1|.|TRBJ2-3
ASSQDGISGARPDTQY
>TRBV6-2/TRBV6-3|.|TRBJ2-3
ASSLLAAPLDTQY
>TRBV10-3|.|TRBJ2-7
AISEGQGNDEQY
>TRBV27|.|TRBJ2-1
ASSGGLVRGEQF
>TRBV11-3|.|TRBJ2-5
ASSLQTGGQETQY
>TRBV18|.|TRBJ2-7
ASSPPGVDTQAYEQY
>TRBV6-5|.|TRBJ1-6
ASSYSGQGFSPLH
>TRBV9|.|TRBJ2-7
ASSAEDYSGYEQY
>TRBV10-3|few|TRBJ2-1
AISDTSGGWGYEQF
>TRBV7-3|.|TRBJ2-7
ASSFLPRADGGEQY
>TRBV5-4|.|TRBJ1-6
ASSATHELSPLH
>TRBV6-1|.|TRBJ2-3
ASSGPGHAYTDTQY
>TRBV19|few|TRBJ1-1
ASSSQGIWTGVNTEAF
>TRBV6-5|.|TRBJ1-1
ATNRQNTEAF
>TRBV9|.|TRBJ2-1
ASSVGQAGNEQF
>TRBV12-3/TRBV12-4|.|TRBJ2-7
ASSPQYEQY
>TRBV5-4|.|TRBJ1-2
ASSLDEGYGYT
>TRBV6-6|.|TRBJ1-2
ASSAGQGLGYT
>TRBV28|.|TRBJ2-5
ASTPGGGGTQY
>TRBV3-1/TRBV3-2|few|TRBJ1-6
ASSQDRGSPLH
>TRBV28|once|TRBJ2-7
ASRGGLEISEQY
>TRBV5-4|.|TRBJ2-1
ASSLDRVEYNEQF
>TRBV19|.|TRBJ2-5
ASSIGSGAVKTQY
>TRBV10-3|.|TRBJ2-1
AISESGVANSYNEQF
>TRBV5-1|.|TRBJ2-2
ASSLVGAGELF
>TRBV5-4|.|TRBJ1-4
ASSLDPATNEKLF
>TRBV7-2|.|TRBJ2-7
ASSLILGGLYEQY
>TRBV5-6|.|TRBJ1-2
ASSFIDSIFSYGYT
>TRBV7-9|.|TRBJ2-7
ASSFLMGLASVDEQY
>TRBV6-5|once|TRBJ2-2
ASLNFGGVSGELF
>TRBV15|few|TRBJ1-5
ATSQDRGDQPQH
>TRBV29-1|.|TRBJ2-1
RLLAGENEQF
>TRBV28|.|TRBJ1-4
ASSTGQGNEKLF
>TRBV7-8|.|TRBJ2-3
ASSSRLAGTDTQY
>TRBV3-1/TRBV3-2|.|TRBJ2-2
ASSQARTGELF
>TRBV7-3|.|TRBJ1-2
ASSLDLNYGYT
>TRBV5-1|.|TRBJ1-6
ASSLGTDYNSPLH
>TRBV30|.|TRBJ1-5
AWSGGLNQPQH
>TRBV19|.|TRBJ1-1
ASRKGQGFRGMNTEAF
>TRBV10-3|.|TRBJ1-1
AIIRSPGDTEAF
>TRBV28|.|TRBJ1-5
ASSAGVHHQPQH
>TRBV2|.|TRBJ1-6
ASRGGYNSPLH
>TRBV6-6|.|TRBJ1-1
ASSPTAKNTEAF
>TRBV3-1/TRBV3-2|.|TRBJ1-2
ASSQGTPGGYT